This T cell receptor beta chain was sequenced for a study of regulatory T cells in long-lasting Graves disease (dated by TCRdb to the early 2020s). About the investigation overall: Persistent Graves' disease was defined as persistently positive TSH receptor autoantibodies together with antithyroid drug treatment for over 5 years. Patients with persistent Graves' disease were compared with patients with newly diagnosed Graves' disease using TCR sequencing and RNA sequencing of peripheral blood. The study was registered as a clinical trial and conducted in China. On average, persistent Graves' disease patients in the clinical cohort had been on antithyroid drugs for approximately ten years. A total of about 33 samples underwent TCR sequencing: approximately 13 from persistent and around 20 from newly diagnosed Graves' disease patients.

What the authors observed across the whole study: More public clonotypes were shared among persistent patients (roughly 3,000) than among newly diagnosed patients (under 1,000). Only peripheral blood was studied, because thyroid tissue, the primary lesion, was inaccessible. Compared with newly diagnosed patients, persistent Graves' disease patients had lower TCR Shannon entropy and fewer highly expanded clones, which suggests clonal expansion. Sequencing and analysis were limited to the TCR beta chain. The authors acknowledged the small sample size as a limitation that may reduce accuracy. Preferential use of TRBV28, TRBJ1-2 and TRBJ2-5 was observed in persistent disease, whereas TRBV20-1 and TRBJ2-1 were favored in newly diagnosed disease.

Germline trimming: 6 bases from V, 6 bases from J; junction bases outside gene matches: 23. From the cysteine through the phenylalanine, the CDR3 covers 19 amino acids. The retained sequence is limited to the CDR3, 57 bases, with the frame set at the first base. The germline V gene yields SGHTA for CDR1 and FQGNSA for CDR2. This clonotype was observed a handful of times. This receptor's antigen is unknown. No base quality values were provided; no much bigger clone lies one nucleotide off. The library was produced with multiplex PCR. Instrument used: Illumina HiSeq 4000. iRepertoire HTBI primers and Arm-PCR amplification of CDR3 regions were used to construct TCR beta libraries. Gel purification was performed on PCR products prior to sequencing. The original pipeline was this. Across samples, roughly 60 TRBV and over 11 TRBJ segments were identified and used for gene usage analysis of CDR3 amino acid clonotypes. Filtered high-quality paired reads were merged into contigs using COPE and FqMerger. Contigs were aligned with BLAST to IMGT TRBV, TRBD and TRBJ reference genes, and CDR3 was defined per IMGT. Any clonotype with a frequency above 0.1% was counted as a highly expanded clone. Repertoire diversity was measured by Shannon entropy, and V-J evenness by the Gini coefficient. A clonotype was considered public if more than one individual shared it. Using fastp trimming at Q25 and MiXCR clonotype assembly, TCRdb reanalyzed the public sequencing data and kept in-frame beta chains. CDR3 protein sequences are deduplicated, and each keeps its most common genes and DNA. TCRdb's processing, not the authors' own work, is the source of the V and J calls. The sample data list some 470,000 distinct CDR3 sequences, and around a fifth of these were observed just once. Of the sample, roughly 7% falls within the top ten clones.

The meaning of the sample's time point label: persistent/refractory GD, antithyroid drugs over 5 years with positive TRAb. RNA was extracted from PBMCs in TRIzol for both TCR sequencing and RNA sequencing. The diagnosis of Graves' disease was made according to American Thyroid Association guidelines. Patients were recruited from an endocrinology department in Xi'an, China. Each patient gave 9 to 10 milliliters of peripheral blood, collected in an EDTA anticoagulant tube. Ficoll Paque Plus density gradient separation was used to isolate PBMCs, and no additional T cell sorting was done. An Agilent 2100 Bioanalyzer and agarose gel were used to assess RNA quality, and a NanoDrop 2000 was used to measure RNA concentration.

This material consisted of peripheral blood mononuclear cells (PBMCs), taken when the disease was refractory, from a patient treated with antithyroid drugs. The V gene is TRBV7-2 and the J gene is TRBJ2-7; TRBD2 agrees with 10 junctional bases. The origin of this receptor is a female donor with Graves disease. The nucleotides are TGTGCCAGCAGACCTCCGAGGCGGGCTAGCGGGGGAGCTCCCCCCGAGCAGTACTTC. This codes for CASRPPRRASGGAPPEQYF.